This T cell receptor (beta chain) appears in the sequencing data of a study of T cell repertoires in cytomegalovirus infection. This clonotype has more than one count but fewer than ten. Its antigen is as yet unknown. TCRdb fed the reads into MiXCR, producing one record per CDR3 protein. This table has tens of thousands of distinct CDR3 sequences, about 42% appearing once. This TCR came from a human donor in good health (CMV status not recorded). Some clones in this sample may be carry-over from other donors' samples. This specimen consisted of CD8+ T cells from cultured PBMCs, obtained from culture after CMV antigen stimulation.

The CDR3 region has the DNA TGTGCCAGCAGCTTAGATCTCCCAGATTCACCCCTCCACTTT. Amino acid sequence: CASSLDLPDSPLHF. The V gene is TRBV11-2, the J gene TRBJ1-6; no definite D call. V gave up 0 bases and J gave up 8 bases, with 8 bases separating them. This CDR3 has 14 residues. CDR1 SGHAT and CDR2 FQNNGV come from the germline V gene.